This T cell receptor beta chain comes out of a study of T-cell reconstitution after alpha-beta-depleted transplantation in children. TCRbeta library construction was performed incorporating unique molecular identifiers. TCRdb processed the PCR reads anew with MiXCR; each CDR3 protein has one entry. The sample holds about 300,000 distinct CDR3 sequences, 7.5% to 9% seen once. This clonotype has a handful of counts. Its specificity is unknown. The study, taken as a whole, reports: The study traced high day-60 TCRbeta diversity in some patients to surviving recipient T cells and thymic progenitors. In patients about two months after transplant, alpha-beta T cells reportedly arose from several hundred expanded graft clones. Newly produced T cells mostly accounted for T-cell counts and diversity one year post-transplant.

Germline CDR1 is SEHNR and CDR2 is FQNEAQ (reference sequence). The CDR3 is 15 amino acids. The ends were cut back, 3 bases at V and 2 bases at J, with 13 bases in the middle. V gene TRBV7-9 combines with J gene TRBJ1-2; possible D gene TRBD1, 5 bases. This specimen was peripheral blood, taken 360 days after TCRalphabeta/CD19-depleted stem cell transplant. This TCR was sampled from a female patient aged 2-15 years who had a stem cell transplant for Fanconi anemia, so the T cells may come from the graft donor. Written as DNA, the CDR3 is TGTGCCAGCAGCTTGGACCGGACACCGAACTATGGCTACACCTTC. Protein product: CASSLDRTPNYGYTF.